The 19 T cell receptor beta chains given below trace back to one sample, sequenced in a study of T cell repertoires in cytomegalovirus infection. These receptors' antigens are unknown. Each CDR3 protein gets one entry after TCRdb re-called the reads with MiXCR. The sample includes about half a million distinct CDR3 sequences, about 33% of them seen just once. Material: cultured PBMCs, obtained from culture after CMV antigen stimulation. These TCRs come from a human donor in good health (CMV status not recorded). Some clones in this sample may be carry-over from other donors' samples.

This clonotype came up a few times. The chain couples TRBV7-9 to TRBJ2-7; a possible D gene is TRBD1 (6 bases). Per germline, CDR1 SEHNR and CDR2 FQNEAQ (reference sequence). V dropped 5 bases and J dropped 7 bases, with 21 bases sitting between them. The CDR3 sequence is 15 residues long. The CDR3 reads CASSQRSRGFEEQYF. For the CDR3, the DNA is TGTGCCAGCAGCCAAAGGTCCAGGGGATTTGAAGAGCAGTACTTC.

The chain has TRBV4-1 and TRBJ2-2; the D call may be TRBD1 or TRBD2 (6 bases each). Trimming left V 2 bases short and J 10 bases short, with 17 bases between. The V gene's germline CDR1 is MGHRA and CDR2 YSYEKL. This CDR3 comprises 15 residues. This CDR3 reads CASSQIGGGREELFF. The CDR3 DNA is TGCGCCAGCAGCCAAATCGGTGGGGGGCGTGAGGAGCTGTTTTTT.

CDR3 sequence (DNA): TGCGCCAGCAGCTTGGGGCCTAGCGGGACCTCCTACGAGCAGTACTTC. Protein sequence: CASSLGPSGTSYEQYF. V gene TRBV5-1 combines with J gene TRBJ2-7, with 9 nucleotides matching TRBD2. This CDR3 has 16 amino acids. The J segment lost 0 bases and the V segment lost 0 bases, leaving 4 bases of the junction unmatched. CDR1 is SGHRS and CDR2 is YFSETQ in the germline V gene.

This chain connects TRBV12-3 or TRBV12-4 to TRBJ1-1; possible D gene TRBD1, 6 bases. Trimming stripped 7 bases from V and 1 base from J, with 13 bases between. This CDR3 region has 14 residues. In DNA, the CDR3 is TGTGCCAGCATTTCGAGGGGGTGGAACACTGAAGCTTTCTTT. This translates into CASISRGWNTEAFF.

This clonotype has a handful of counts. The genes are TRBV15 and TRBJ2-5, with TRBD2 matching 9 bases. The CDR3 totals 15 residues. Germline V gene lookup returns CDR1 LNHNV and CDR2 YYDKDF (reference sequence). Trimming removed 0 bases from V and 4 bases from J; junction bases left unmatched: 3. This chain's CDR3 is CATSRDPSGTETQYF. The CDR3 DNA sequence: TGTGCCACCAGCAGAGACCCTAGCGGGACAGAGACCCAGTACTTC. The full variable domain, completed using reference TRBV15 and TRBJ2-5, is DAMVIQNPRYQVTQFGKPVTLSCSQTLNHNVMYWYQQKSSQAPKLLFHYYDKDFNNEADTPDNFQSRRPNTSFCFLDIRSPGLGDTAMYLCATSRDPSGTETQYFGPGTRLLVL.

J is TRBJ2-3 and V is TRBV10-3; D is unresolved. Germline assignment: CDR1 ENHRY and CDR2 SYGVKD. The CDR3 contains 14 residues. Trimming left V 6 bases short and J 4 bases short, with 14 bases between. This chain's CDR3 is CAISITTESDTQYF. In nucleotides, the CDR3 is TGTGCCATCAGCATAACTACTGAGTCAGATACGCAGTATTTT.

The sample holds many counts of this clonotype. This chain uses TRBV27 with TRBJ1-3, with D possibly matching TRBD1 (6 bases). The CDR3 contains 14 residues. Trimming took off 4 bases at V and 1 base at J, with 8 bases between the two ends. Germline V gives CDR1 MNHEY, CDR2 SMNVEV (reference sequence). In DNA, the CDR3 is TGTGCCAGCAGTTCAAGGGGGTCTGGAAACACCATATATTTT. It is translated as CASSSRGSGNTIYF.

The rearrangement joins TRBV18 to TRBJ2-7, with unresolved D. Per the germline V gene, CDR1 is KGHSH and CDR2 is LQKENI. The CDR3 has 14 residues. The ends were cut back, 0 bases at V and 2 bases at J, with 8 bases in the middle. CDR3 DNA: TGTGCCAGCTCACCACCGTCTAGTCCCTACGAGCAGTACTTC. This encodes CASSPPSSPYEQYF.

This clonotype has at least ten counts. The V call is TRBV7-2, the J call TRBJ2-1; D possibly corresponds to TRBD1 (5 bases). CDR1 is SGHTA and CDR2 is FQGNSA in the germline V gene. The ends were cut back, 1 base at V and 6 bases at J, with 13 bases in the middle. The CDR3 is made up of 15 amino acids. The CDR3 spells CASSLDRLSGNEQFF. The DNA of the CDR3 is TGTGCCAGCAGCTTAGACAGGCTCAGTGGCAATGAGCAGTTCTTC.

This clonotype was observed at least ten times. The V call is TRBV7-8, the J call TRBJ2-3, with TRBD2 as a possible D gene (6 bases). Trimming took 5 bases from V and 2 from J, leaving 14 bases between them. This CDR3 is built from 15 residues. From germline, CDR1 is SGHVS and CDR2 FQNEAQ. DNA for the CDR3: TGTGCCAGCAGCCCTATAGCGGAGATCACAGATACGCAGTATTTT. Amino acid sequence: CASSPIAEITDTQYF.

The rearrangement uses TRBV12-3 or TRBV12-4 and TRBJ1-3; D unresolved. This CDR3 has 11 residues. The DNA for the CDR3 is TGTGCAGCCCGGTCCGGAAAGGCCATATATTTT. Protein product: CAARSGKAIYF.

The rearrangement joins TRBV28 to TRBJ2-7; D possibly corresponds to TRBD1 (6 bases). The germline V and J ends were trimmed by 2 bases and 3 bases, with 26 bases remaining between them. The CDR3 totals 19 residues. Germline V gene lookup returns CDR1 MDHEN and CDR2 SYDVKM. CDR3 loop: CASSLAWGLDRTNFYEQYF. In DNA, the CDR3 is TGTGCCAGCAGTTTAGCATGGGGTCTCGACAGGACAAACTTCTACGAGCAGTACTTC.

This clonotype was picked up a small number of times. The rearrangement links TRBV7-8 to TRBJ2-3; 7 bases fit TRBD2. The trim removed 7 bases at V and 2 bases at J, leaving 9 bases unmatched. CDR1 and CDR2 from the germline V gene are SGHVS and FQNEAQ. The CDR3 sequence is 15 residues long. Here the CDR3 DNA reads TGTGCCAGCACCCTGGGGGGGGGATACACAGATACGCAGTATTTT. Amino acid sequence: CASTLGGGYTDTQYF. Using reference TRBV7-8 and TRBJ2-3 for the parts outside the CDR3, the full variable domain is GAGVSQSPRYKVAKRGQDVALRCDPISGHVSLFWYQQALGQGPEFLTYFQNEAQLDKSGLPSDRFFAERPEGSVSTLKIQRTQQEDSAVYLCASTLGGGYTDTQYFGPGTRLTVL.

This clonotype showed up just a few times. J is TRBJ2-1 and V is TRBV18; possible D gene TRBD2, 5 bases. V was shortened by 3 bases and J by 6 bases, with 9 bases between the two germline ends. Germline-derived CDR1 and CDR2 are KGHSH and LQKENI. This CDR3 spans 13 amino acids. The CDR3 DNA follows: TGTGCCAGCTCACCCGGGGTTGGCAATGAGCAGTTCTTC. It codes for CASSPGVGNEQFF.

The chain has TRBV6-5 and TRBJ2-1; 11 bases are shared with TRBD2. J lost 0 bases, V lost 6 bases, and 4 bases had no gene match. The CDR3 runs 16 residues. Germline values: CDR1 MNHEY, CDR2 SVGAGI. The CDR3 DNA sequence: TGTGCCAGCAGACTAGCGGGAGTTAGCTCCTACAATGAGCAGTTCTTC. Protein product: CASRLAGVSSYNEQFF.

This clonotype showed up many times. The V gene is TRBV14, the J gene TRBJ2-7; D tentatively fits TRBD1 or TRBD2 (5 bases each). This CDR3 is built from 15 residues. Germline assignment: CDR1 SGHDN and CDR2 FVKESK. The V gene lost 3 bases and the J gene lost 1 base, with 13 bases spanning the gap. CDR3 bases: TGTGCCAGCAGCCATCGGGCAGGGACGTCCTACGAGCAGTACTTC. Its translation is CASSHRAGTSYEQYF.

The chain combines TRBV6-6 with TRBJ1-1, with a weak D call TRBD1 (5 bases). CDR3 length: 14 amino acids. Deletions cut 0 bases from V and 5 bases from J, with 10 bases between. Germline assignment: CDR1 MNHNY and CDR2 SVGAGI (reference sequence). In nucleotides, the CDR3 is TGTGCCAGCAGTTACTCGGGGGGGAGTACTGAAGCTTTCTTT. Translating gives CASSYSGGSTEAFF.

The CDR3: CARLSTKALSGANVLTF. CDR3 nucleotide sequence: TGTGCCAGATTATCGACAAAGGCTCTCTCTGGGGCCAACGTCCTGACTTTC. This chain links TRBV6-1 with TRBJ2-6; D gene ambiguous. Germline V lookup: CDR1 MNHNS, CDR2 SASEGT. V was trimmed by 9 bases and J by 0 bases, leaving 18 bases between them. The CDR3 totals 17 residues.

V gene TRBV10-2 combines with J gene TRBJ2-3; 11 nucleotides match TRBD2. This CDR3 is built from 14 residues. Per germline, CDR1 WSHSY and CDR2 SAAADI. With V trimmed by 10 bases and J by 6 bases, 9 bases remained unmatched. The CDR3 sequence: CATKGLAVGDTQYF. CDR3 sequence (DNA): TGCGCCACCAAGGGACTAGCGGTAGGGGATACGCAGTATTTT.